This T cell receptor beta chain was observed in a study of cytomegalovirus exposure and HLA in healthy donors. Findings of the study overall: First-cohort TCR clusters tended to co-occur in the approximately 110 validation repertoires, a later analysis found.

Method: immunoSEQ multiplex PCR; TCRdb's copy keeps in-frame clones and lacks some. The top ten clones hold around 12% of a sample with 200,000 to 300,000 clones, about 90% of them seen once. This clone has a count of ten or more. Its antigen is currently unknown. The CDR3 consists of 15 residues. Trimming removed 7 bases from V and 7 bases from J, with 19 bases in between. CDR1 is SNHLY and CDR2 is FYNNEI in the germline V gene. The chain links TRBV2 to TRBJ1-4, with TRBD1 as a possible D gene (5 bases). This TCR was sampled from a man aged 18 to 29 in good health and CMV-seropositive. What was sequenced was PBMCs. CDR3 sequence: CASTVGGRAGEKLFF. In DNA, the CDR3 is TGTGCCAGCACCGTTGGCGGCAGGGCGGGTGAAAAACTGTTTTTT. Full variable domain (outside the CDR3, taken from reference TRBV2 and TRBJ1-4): EPEVTQTPSHQVTQMGQEVILRCVPISNHLYFYWYRQILGQKVEFLVSFYNNEISEKSEIFDDQFSVERPDGSNFTLKIRSTKLEDSAMYFCASTVGGRAGEKLFFGSGTQLSVL.